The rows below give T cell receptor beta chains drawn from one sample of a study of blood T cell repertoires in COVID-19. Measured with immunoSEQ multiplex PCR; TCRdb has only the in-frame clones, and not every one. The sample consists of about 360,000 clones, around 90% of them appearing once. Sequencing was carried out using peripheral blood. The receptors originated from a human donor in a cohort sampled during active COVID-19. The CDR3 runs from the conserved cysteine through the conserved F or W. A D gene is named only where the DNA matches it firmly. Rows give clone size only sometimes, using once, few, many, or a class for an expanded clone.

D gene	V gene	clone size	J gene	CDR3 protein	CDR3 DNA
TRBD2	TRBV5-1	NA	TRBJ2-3	CASSLGEGPTDTQYF	TGCGCCAGCAGCTTGGGGGAGGGCCCCACAGATACGCAGTATTTT
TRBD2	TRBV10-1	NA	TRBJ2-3	CASSESLTSADTQYF	TGCGCCAGCAGTGAGTCCCTGACTAGCGCGGATACGCAGTATTTT
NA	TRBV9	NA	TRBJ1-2	CASSPSVVKTNYGYTF	TGTGCCAGCAGCCCCAGTGTTGTCAAGACTAACTATGGCTACACCTTC
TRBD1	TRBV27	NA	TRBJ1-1	CASSLQGAGTEAFF	TGTGCCAGCAGTTTACAGGGGGCGGGAACTGAAGCTTTCTTT
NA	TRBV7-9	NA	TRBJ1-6	CASSLAGRNSPLHF	TGTGCCAGCAGCTTAGCAGGGAGAAATTCACCCCTCCACTTT
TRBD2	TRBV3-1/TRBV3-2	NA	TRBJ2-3	CASSQEYLAGGKADTQYF	TGTGCCAGCAGCCAAGAGTACCTAGCGGGCGGTAAGGCAGATACGCAGTATTTT
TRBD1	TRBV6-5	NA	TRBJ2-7	CASSQQGFSYEQYF	TGTGCCAGCAGTCAACAGGGGTTTTCCTACGAGCAGTACTTC
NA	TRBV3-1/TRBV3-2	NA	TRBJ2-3	CASSQVVGNTQYF	TGTGCCAGCAGCCAAGTAGTGGGCAACACGCAGTATTTT
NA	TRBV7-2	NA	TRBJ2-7	CASSSPDLAQNYEQYF	TGTGCCAGCAGCTCGCCCGACTTGGCTCAAAACTACGAGCAGTACTTC
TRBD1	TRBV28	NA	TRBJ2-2	CASSPSDREESIAGELFF	TGTGCCAGCAGCCCATCCGACAGGGAAGAAAGTATCGCCGGGGAGCTGTTTTTT
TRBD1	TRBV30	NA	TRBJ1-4	CAWSVQGIREKLFF	TGTGCCTGGAGTGTACAGGGGATAAGGGAAAAACTGTTTTTT
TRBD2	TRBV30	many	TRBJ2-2	CAFIPGLASNTGELFF	TGTGCTTTCATCCCGGGACTAGCATCGAACACCGGGGAGCTGTTTTTT
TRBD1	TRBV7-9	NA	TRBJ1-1	CASSRTGNTEAFF	TGTGCCAGCAGCCGGACAGGGAACACTGAAGCTTTCTTT
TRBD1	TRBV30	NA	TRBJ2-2	CAWKQGQGDGGELFF	TGTGCCTGGAAACAGGGACAGGGGGACGGCGGGGAGCTGTTTTTT
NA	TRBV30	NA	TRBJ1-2	CAWSLGGLVYGYTF	TGTGCCTGGAGTCTGGGGGGACTGGTCTATGGCTACACCTTC
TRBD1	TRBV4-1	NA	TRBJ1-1	CASSQDMQGANTEAFF	TGCGCCAGCAGCCAAGATATGCAGGGGGCGAACACTGAAGCTTTCTTT
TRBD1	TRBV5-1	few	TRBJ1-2	CASSPGTGDGYTF	TGCGCCAGCAGCCCCGGGACAGGGGATGGCTACACCTTC
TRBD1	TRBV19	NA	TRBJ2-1	CASSPNRGASYNEQFF	TGTGCCAGTAGCCCAAACAGGGGTGCCTCCTACAATGAGCAGTTCTTC
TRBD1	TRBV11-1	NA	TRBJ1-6	CASTAGQAYNSPLHF	TGTGCCAGCACCGCCGGACAGGCTTATAATTCACCCCTCCACTTT
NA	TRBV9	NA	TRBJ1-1	CASSPGPANTEAFF	TGTGCCAGCAGCCCGGGTCCGGCGAACACTGAAGCTTTCTTT
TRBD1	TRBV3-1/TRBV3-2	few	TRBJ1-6	CASSQKPQGRAPLHF	TGTGCCAGCAGCCAAAAACCACAGGGGAGAGCACCCCTCCACTTT
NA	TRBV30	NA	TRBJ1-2	CASPRTVNYGYTF	TGTGCCTCGCCACGGACAGTCAACTATGGCTACACCTTC
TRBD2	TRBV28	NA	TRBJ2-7	CASSSGTRSYEQYF	TGTGCCAGCAGCTCCGGGACTAGATCCTACGAGCAGTACTTC
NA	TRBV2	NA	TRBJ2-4	CASRGLYDIQYF	TGTGCCAGCCGAGGACTATATGACATTCAGTACTTC
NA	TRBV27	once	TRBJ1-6	CASVSLGLDNSPLHF	TGTGCCAGCGTTTCCCTCGGACTTGATAATTCACCCCTCCACTTT
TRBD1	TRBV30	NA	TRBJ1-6	CAWSDSVGTVYSPLHF	TGTGCCTGGAGTGACTCGGTTGGGACAGTTTATTCACCCCTCCACTTT
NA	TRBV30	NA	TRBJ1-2	CAWSVGGGYTF	TGTGCCTGGAGTGTTGGAGGAGGCTACACCTTC
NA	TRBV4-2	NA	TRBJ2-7	CASSRSVAVDSYEQYF	TGTGCCAGCAGCCGGTCAGTAGCGGTAGATTCCTACGAGCAGTACTTC
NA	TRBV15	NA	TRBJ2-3	CATSREGLYTDTQYF	TGTGCCACCAGCAGAGAGGGACTTTACACAGATACGCAGTATTTT
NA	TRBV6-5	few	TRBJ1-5	CASSLGQRQPQHF	TGTGCCAGCAGTTTGGGACAAAGGCAGCCCCAGCATTTT
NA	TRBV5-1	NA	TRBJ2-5	CASSLASWPPQETQYF	TGCGCCAGCAGCTTGGCCTCTTGGCCCCCCCAAGAGACCCAGTACTTC
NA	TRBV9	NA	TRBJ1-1	CASSERIHTEAFF	TGTGCCAGCAGCGAGCGGATTCACACTGAAGCTTTCTTT
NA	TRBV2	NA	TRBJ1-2	CASSPSTSPTYGYTF	TGTGCCAGCAGTCCCTCCACCTCTCCCACTTATGGCTACACCTTC
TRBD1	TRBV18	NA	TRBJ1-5	CASSQTGQGAGSNQPQHF	TGTGCCAGCTCACAGACGGGACAGGGGGCTGGGAGCAATCAGCCCCAGCATTTT
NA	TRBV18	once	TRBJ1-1	CASSPTDRLNTEAFF	TGTGCCAGCTCACCAACGGACAGACTCAACACTGAAGCTTTCTTT
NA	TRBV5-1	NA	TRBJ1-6	CASSLSGSADYNSPLHF	TGCGCCAGCAGCTTATCAGGATCGGCAGACTATAATTCACCCCTCCACTTT
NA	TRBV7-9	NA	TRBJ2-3	CASSSASTDTQYF	TGTGCCAGCTCCAGCGCTAGCACAGATACGCAGTATTTT
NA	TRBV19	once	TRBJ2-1	CASSIMASSTEQFF	TGTGCCAGTAGTATTATGGCGAGTAGCACTGAGCAGTTCTTC
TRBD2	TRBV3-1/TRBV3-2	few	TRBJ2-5	CASSRRRTSGETQYF	TGTGCCAGCAGCCGGAGACGGACTAGTGGAGAGACCCAGTACTTC
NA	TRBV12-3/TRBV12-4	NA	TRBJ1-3	CASNQGTTNTIYF	TGTGCCAGCAATCAGGGAACAACAAACACCATATATTTT
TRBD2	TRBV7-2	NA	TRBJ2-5	CASSSSGGEETQYF	TGTGCCAGCAGCTCAAGCGGGGGGGAAGAGACCCAGTACTTC
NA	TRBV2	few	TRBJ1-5	CASSGERGYQPQHF	TGTGCCAGCAGTGGTGAAAGAGGTTATCAGCCCCAGCATTTT
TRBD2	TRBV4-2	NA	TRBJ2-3	CASSQGTPGLAGGEDTQYF	TGTGCCAGCAGCCAAGGAACACCGGGACTAGCGGGAGGGGAAGATACGCAGTATTTT
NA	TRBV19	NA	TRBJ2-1	CATAGRQGEQFF	TGTGCCACGGCCGGGAGACAGGGTGAGCAGTTCTTC
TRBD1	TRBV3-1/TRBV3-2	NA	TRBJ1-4	CASSPKGAAGEKLFF	TGTGCCAGCAGCCCAAAGGGGGCCGCGGGTGAAAAACTGTTTTTT
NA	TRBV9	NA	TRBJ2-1	CASTPWAAAPYNEQFF	TGTGCCAGCACGCCCTGGGCAGCGGCGCCCTACAATGAGCAGTTCTTC
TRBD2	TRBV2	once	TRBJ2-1	CASSEVAGGFYNEQFF	TGTGCCAGCAGTGAAGTAGCGGGAGGCTTCTACAATGAGCAGTTCTTC